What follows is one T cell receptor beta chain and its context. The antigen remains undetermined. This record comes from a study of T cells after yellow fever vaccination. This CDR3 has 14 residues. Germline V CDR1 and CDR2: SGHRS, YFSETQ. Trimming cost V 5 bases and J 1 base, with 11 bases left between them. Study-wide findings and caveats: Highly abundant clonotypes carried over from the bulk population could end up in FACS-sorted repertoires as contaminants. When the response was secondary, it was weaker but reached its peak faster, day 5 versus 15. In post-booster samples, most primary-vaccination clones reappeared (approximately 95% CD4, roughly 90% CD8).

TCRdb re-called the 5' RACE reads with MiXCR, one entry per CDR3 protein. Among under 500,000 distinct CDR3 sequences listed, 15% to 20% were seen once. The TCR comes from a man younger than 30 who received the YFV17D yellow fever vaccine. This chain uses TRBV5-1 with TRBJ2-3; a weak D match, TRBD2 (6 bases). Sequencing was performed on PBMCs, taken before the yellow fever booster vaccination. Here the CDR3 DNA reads TGCGCCAGCAGGCGGCGACTAGGCACAGATACGCAGTATTTT. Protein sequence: CASRRRLGTDTQYF.